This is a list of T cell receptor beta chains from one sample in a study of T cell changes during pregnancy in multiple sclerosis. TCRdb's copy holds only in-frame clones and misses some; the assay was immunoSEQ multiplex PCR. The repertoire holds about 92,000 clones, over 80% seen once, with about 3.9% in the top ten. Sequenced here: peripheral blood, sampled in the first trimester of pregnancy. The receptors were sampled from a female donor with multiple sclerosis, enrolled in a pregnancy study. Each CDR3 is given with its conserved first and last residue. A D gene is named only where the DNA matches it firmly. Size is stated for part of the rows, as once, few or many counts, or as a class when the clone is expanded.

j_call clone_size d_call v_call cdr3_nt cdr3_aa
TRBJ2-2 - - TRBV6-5 TGTGCCAGCAGTTACTCCCTAAGCGGGTACACCGGGGAGCTGTTTTTT CASSYSLSGYTGELFF
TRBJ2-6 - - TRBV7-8 TGTGCCAGCAGCTTAGTAACGACAGGCTTTTTCTCTGGGGCCAACGTCCTGACTTTC CASSLVTTGFFSGANVLTF
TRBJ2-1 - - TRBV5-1 TGCGCCAGCAGCTTGGTGGGGAGCTACAATGAGCAGTTCTTC CASSLVGSYNEQFF
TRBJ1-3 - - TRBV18 TGTGCCAGCTCACCGTCGCAGGGCCCTGGAAACACCATATATTTT CASSPSQGPGNTIYF
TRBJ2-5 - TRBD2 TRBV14 TGTGCCAGCAGCCAAGATCCGGCGGGGGTGATCCAAGAGACCCAGTACTTC CASSQDPAGVIQETQYF
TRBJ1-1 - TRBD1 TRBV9 TGTGCCAGCAGCGAACTCAGGACAGGGGGTAACACTGAAGCTTTCTTT CASSELRTGGNTEAFF
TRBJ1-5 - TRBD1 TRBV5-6 TGTGCCAGCAGCTTCGGGACAGGGGGCCTTCAGCCCCAGCATTTT CASSFGTGGLQPQHF
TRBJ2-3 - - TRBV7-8 TGTGCCAGCAGCGGTCTCCGAGACAGCAGAGACCTGGATACGCAGTATTTT CASSGLRDSRDLDTQYF
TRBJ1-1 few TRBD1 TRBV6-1 TGTGCCAGCAGTAGGTCCGCAGGGGGCAACACTGAAGCTTTCTTT CASSRSAGGNTEAFF
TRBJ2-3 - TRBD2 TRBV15 TGTGCCACCAGCAGAGCGGGAGGGGGGGCGGATACGCAGTATTTT CATSRAGGGADTQYF
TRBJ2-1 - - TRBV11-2 TGTGCCAGCAGCTCCCCCAGGGGCTACAATGAGCAGTTCTTC CASSSPRGYNEQFF
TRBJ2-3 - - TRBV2 TGTGCCAGCAGCGAAACTACGCAGTTTGCTAGCACAGATACGCAGTATTTT CASSETTQFASTDTQYF
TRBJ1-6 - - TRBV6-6 TGTGCCAGCACCTGGGCGGGCCACTCCTATAATTCACCCCTCCACTTT CASTWAGHSYNSPLHF
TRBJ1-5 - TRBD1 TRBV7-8 TGTGCCAGCAGCTCAGGACAGGGCCCGCGTCAGCATTTT CASSSGQGPRQHF
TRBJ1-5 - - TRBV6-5 TGTGCCAGCAGACCAGGGGTATTAGGACAGCCCCAGCATTTT CASRPGVLGQPQHF
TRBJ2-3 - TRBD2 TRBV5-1 TGCGCCAGCAGGCTAACTAGCGGGGGGTACACAGATACGCAGTATTTT CASRLTSGGYTDTQYF
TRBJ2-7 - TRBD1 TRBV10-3 TGTGCCATCAGTGAGTCCCGACAGGGCTACGAGCAGTACTTC CAISESRQGYEQYF
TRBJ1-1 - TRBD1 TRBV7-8 TGTGCCAGCAGCCCCAGACAGGGGAGGGTTACTGAAGCTTTCTTT CASSPRQGRVTEAFF
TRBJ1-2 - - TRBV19 TGTGCCAGTACGAGTCCTACCTATGGCTACACCTTC CASTSPTYGYTF
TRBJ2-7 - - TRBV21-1 TGTGCCAGCACCCAACGACCACAGGGCGCGCAGGTCAACCCTCCCTACGAGCAGTACTTC CASTQRPQGAQVNPPYEQYF
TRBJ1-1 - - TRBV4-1 TGCGCCAGCAGCCAATATGGTGGGGACAACCCGAACACTGAAGCTTTCTTT CASSQYGGDNPNTEAFF
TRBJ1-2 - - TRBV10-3 TGTGCCATATTCGGGGGTTCCTATGGCTACACCTTC CAIFGGSYGYTF
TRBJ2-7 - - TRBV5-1 TGCGCCACCCCGCGGAAGGGGTGCTCCTACGAGCAGTACTTC CATPRKGCSYEQYF
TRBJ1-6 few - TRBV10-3 TGTGCCATCAGGCAGGACAGCTCTGGGCCCCTCCACTTT CAIRQDSSGPLHF
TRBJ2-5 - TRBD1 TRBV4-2 TGTGCCAGCAGCCAAGACCGTGGACAGGGTGGCGAGACCCAGTACTTC CASSQDRGQGGETQYF
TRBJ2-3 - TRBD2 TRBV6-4 TGTGCCAGCAGTGATGGCGGGGGGAGCACAGATACGCAGTATTTT CASSDGGGSTDTQYF
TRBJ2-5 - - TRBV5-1 TGCGCCAGCAGCTCATTGCTAGCAGAGACCCAGTACTTC CASSSLLAETQYF
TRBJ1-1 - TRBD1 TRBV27 TGTGCCAGCAGCCCTCCGTCCGGACAGGGGGCTGTGAACACTGAAGCTTTCTTT CASSPPSGQGAVNTEAFF
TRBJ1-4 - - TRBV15 TGTGCCACCAGCAGCGGGAGGGCAAGCAATGAAAAACTGTTTTTT CATSSGRASNEKLFF
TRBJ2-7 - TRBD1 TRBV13 TGTGCCAGCAGCTTGGGTCTAGGACAGGGAGCCTACGAGCAGTACTTC CASSLGLGQGAYEQYF
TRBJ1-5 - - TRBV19 TGTGCCAGTAGTATTTTCGGGACATCGTATCAGCCCCAGCATTTT CASSIFGTSYQPQHF
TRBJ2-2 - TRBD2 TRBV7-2 TGTGCCAGCAGCCAACAGCGGGGGGCTAACACCGGGGAGCTGTTTTTT CASSQQRGANTGELFF
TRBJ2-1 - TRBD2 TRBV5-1 TGCGCCAGCAGCTCTGCGGGGGGGCAGAGTGAGCAGTTCTTC CASSSAGGQSEQFF
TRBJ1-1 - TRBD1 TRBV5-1 TGCGCCAGCAGCCTACAGGGGGCGGGCACTGAAGCTTTCTTT CASSLQGAGTEAFF
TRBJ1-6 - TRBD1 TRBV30 TGTGCCTGGAGCAGACAGGGGACTTCACCCCTCCACTTT CAWSRQGTSPLHF
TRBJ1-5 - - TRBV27 TGTGCCAGCAGTCTCAGTCGACAGGTCAATCAGCCCCAGCATTTT CASSLSRQVNQPQHF
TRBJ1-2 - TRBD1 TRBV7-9 TGTGCCAGCAGCCGAAGACAGGGGTCACACTATGGCTACACCTTC CASSRRQGSHYGYTF
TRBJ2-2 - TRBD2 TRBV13 TGTGCCAGCAGCTCCGGACTAGCAGGCCCCGGGGAGCTGTTTTTT CASSSGLAGPGELFF
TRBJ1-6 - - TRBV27 TGTGCCAGCAGTGTAGGGGGAGGGACCAATAATTCACCCCTCCACTTT CASSVGGGTNNSPLHF
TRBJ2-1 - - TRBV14 TGTGCCAGCAGGCCGATTAGCTCCTACAATGAGCAGTTCTTC CASRPISSYNEQFF
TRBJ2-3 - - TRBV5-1 TGCGCCAGCAGCCCTGGGGGCCTAGCGGGCACAGATACGCAGTATTTT CASSPGGLAGTDTQYF
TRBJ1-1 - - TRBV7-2 TGTGCCAGCAGCTTCCCTCTGCAGGGGAGAAGGAACACTGAAGCTTTCTTT CASSFPLQGRRNTEAFF
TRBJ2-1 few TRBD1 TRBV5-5 TGTGCCAGCAGCAGGGACAGGGGAACCCACGCTGAGCAGTTCTTC CASSRDRGTHAEQFF
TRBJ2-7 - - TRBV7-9 TGTGCCAGCACCCTTAGTATCCCGGACACCCACATCTTC CASTLSIPDTHIF
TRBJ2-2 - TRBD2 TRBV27 TGTGCCAGCAGTTTATCGGGCACTAGCGGGGGGCCAAGGAGGACCGGGGAGCTGTTTTTT CASSLSGTSGGPRRTGELFF
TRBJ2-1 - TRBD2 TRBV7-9 TGTGCCAGCAGCTTAGTAAGACTAGCGGGGGACAATGAGCAGTTCTTC CASSLVRLAGDNEQFF
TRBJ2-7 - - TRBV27 TGTGCCAGCAGTTTGCGTGGTTACGAGCAGTACTTC CASSLRGYEQYF